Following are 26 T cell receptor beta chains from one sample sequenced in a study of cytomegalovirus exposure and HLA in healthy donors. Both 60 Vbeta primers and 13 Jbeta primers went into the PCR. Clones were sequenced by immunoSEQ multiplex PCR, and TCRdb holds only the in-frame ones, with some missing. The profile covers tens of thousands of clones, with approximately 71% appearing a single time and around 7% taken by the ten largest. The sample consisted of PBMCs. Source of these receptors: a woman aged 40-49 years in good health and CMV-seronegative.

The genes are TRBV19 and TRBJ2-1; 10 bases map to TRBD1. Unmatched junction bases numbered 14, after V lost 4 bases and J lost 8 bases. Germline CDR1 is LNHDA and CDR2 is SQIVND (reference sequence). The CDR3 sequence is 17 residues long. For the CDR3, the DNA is TGTGCCAGTAGTACGCCCCCGTGGACAGGGGGGATGGATGAGCAGTTCTTC. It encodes CASSTPPWTGGMDEQFF.

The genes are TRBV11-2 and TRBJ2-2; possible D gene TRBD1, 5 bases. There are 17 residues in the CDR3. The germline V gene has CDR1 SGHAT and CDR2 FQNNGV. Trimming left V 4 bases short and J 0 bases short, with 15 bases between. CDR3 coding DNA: TGTGCCAGCAGCTCCCGACAGAGCCCTACGAACACCGGGGAGCTGTTTTTT. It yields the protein CASSSRQSPTNTGELFF.

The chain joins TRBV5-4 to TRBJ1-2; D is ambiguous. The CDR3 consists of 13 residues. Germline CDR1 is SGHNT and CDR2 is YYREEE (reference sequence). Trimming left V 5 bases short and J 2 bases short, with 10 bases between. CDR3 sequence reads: CASRPGFNYGYTF. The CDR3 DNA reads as TGTGCCAGCAGGCCGGGATTCAACTATGGCTACACCTTC.

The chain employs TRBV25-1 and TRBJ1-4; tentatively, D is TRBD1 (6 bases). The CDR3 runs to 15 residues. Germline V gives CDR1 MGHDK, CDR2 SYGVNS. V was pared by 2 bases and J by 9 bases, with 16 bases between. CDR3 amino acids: CASSEVTGRMQKLFF. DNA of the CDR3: TGTGCCAGCAGTGAAGTTACAGGGCGGATGCAAAAACTGTTTTTT.

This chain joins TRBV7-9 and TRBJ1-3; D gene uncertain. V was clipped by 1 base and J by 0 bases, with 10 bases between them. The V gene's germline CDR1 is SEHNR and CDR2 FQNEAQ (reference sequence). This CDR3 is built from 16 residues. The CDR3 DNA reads TGTGCCAGCAGCTTAGATGCACGGAGCTCTGGAAACACCATATATTTT. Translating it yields CASSLDARSSGNTIYF.

Here the CDR3 reads CASSLLVANEQFF. The DNA of the CDR3 is TGTGCCAGCAGCTTACTAGTAGCCAATGAGCAGTTCTTC. The V and J genes are TRBV7-2 and TRBJ2-1; the D is unclear. The germline V and J ends were trimmed by 2 bases and 6 bases, with 8 bases remaining between them. The CDR3 runs to 13 residues. Germline V gene lookup returns CDR1 SGHTA and CDR2 FQGNSA.

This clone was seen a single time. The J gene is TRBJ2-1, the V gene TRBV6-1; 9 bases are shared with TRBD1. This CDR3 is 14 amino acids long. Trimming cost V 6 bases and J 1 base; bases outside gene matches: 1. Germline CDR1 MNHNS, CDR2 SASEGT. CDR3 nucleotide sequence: TGTGCCAGCAGGGGACAGGGATCCTACAATGAGCAGTTCTTC. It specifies CASRGQGSYNEQFF.

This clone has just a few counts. The CDR3 is CAWSKFGTKNQPQHF. CDR3 nucleotides: TGTGCCTGGAGTAAGTTTGGGACAAAAAATCAGCCCCAGCATTTT. V and J are TRBV30 and TRBJ1-5; tentative D call: TRBD1 (6 bases). Trimming shortened V by 2 bases and J by 4 bases, and 15 bases separated the two germline ends. Germline loops: CDR1 GTSNPN, CDR2 SVGIG (reference sequence). The CDR3 is 15 amino acids.

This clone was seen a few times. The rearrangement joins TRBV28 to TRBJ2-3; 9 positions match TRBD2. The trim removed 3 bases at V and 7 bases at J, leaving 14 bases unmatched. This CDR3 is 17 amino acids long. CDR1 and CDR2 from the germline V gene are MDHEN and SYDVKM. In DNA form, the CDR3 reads TGTGCCAGCAGTTTCTCTGGGGCGGGAGGGCCCTCAAATACGCAGTATTTT. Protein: CASSFSGAGGPSNTQYF.

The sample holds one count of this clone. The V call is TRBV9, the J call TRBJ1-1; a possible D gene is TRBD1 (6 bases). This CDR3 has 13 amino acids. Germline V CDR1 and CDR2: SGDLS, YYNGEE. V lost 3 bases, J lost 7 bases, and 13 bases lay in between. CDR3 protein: CASSAEPGVEAFF. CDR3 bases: TGTGCCAGCAGCGCAGAACCAGGGGTTGAAGCTTTCTTT.

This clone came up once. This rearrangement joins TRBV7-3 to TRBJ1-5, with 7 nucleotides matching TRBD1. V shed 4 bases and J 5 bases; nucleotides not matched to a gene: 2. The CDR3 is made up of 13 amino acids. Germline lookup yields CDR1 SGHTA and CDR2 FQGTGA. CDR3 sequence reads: CASSSQGDQPQHF. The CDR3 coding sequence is TGTGCCAGCAGCTCGCAGGGGGATCAGCCCCAGCATTTT.

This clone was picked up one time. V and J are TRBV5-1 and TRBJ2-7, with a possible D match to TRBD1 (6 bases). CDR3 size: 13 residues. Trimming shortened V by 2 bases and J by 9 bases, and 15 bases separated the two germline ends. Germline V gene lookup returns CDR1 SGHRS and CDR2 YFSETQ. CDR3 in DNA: TGCGCCAGCAGCTTCAGACAGGACAGTTCGCAGTACTTC. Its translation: CASSFRQDSSQYF.

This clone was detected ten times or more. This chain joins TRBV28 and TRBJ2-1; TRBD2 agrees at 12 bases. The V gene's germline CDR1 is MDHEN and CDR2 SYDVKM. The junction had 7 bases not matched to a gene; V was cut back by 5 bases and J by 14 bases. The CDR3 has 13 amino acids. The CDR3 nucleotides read TGTGCCAGCAGTGAGACTAGCGGGAGCACGGAGTTCTTC. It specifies CASSETSGSTEFF. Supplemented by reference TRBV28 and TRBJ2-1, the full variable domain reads DVKVTQSSRYLVKRTGEKVFLECVQDMDHENMFWYRQDPGLGLRLIYFSYDVKMKEKGDIPEGYSVSREKKERFSLILESASTNQTSMYLCASSETSGSTEFFGPGTRLTVL.

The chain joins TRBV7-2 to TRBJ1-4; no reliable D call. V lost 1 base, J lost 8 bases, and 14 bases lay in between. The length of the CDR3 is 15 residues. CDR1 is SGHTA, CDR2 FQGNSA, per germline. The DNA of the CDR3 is TGTGCCAGCAGCTTAGGATACGGGGATCGGGAAAAACTGTTTTTT. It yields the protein CASSLGYGDREKLFF. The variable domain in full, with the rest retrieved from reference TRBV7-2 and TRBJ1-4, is GAGVSQSPSNKVTEKGKDVELRCDPISGHTALYWYRQSLGQGLEFLIYFQGNSAPDKSGLPSDRFSAERTGGSVSTLTIQRTQQEDSAVYLCASSLGYGDREKLFFGSGTQLSVL.

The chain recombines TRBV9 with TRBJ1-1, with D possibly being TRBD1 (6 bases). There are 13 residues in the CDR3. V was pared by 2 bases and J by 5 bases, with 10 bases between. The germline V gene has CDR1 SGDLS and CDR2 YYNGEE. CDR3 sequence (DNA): TGTGCCAGCAGCGTTAACAGGGAAACTGAAGCTTTCTTT. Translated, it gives CASSVNRETEAFF.

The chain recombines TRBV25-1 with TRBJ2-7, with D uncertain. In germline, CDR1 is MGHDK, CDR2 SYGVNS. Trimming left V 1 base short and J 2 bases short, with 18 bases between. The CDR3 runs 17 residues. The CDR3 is CASSEFFSTASAYEQYF. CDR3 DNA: TGTGCCAGCAGTGAATTTTTCAGCACAGCCAGTGCCTACGAGCAGTACTTC.

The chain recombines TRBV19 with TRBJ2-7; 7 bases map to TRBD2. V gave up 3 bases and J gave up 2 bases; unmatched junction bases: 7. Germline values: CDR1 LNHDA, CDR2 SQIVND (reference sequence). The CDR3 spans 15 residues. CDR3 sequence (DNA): TGTGCCAGTAGTATTGCGCTAGCGGCTACCTACGAGCAGTACTTC. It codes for CASSIALAATYEQYF.

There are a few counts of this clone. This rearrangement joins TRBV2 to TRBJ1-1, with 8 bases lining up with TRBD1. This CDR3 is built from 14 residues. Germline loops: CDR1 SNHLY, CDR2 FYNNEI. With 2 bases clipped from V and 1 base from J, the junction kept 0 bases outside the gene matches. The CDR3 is CASSEQGANTEAFF. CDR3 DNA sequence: TGTGCCAGCAGTGAACAGGGGGCGAACACTGAAGCTTTCTTT.

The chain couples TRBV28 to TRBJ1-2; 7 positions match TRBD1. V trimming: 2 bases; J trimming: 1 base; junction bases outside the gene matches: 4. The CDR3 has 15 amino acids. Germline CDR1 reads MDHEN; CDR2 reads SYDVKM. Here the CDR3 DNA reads TGTGCCAGCAGTTTAGCGGACAGGATTAACTATGGCTACACCTTC. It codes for CASSLADRINYGYTF.

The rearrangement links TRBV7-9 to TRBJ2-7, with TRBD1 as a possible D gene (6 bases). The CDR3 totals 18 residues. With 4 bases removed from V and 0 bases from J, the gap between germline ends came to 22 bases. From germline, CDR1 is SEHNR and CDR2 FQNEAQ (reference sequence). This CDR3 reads CASSSAKQTGPSSYEQYF. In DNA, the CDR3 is TGTGCCAGCAGCTCCGCCAAACAGACAGGCCCGAGCTCCTACGAGCAGTACTTC.

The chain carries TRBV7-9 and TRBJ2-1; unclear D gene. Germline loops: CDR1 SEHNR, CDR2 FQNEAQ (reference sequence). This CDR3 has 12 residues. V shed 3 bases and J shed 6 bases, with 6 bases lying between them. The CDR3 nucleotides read TGTGCCAGCAGCTTTGGGCCCAATGAGCAGTTCTTC. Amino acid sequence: CASSFGPNEQFF.

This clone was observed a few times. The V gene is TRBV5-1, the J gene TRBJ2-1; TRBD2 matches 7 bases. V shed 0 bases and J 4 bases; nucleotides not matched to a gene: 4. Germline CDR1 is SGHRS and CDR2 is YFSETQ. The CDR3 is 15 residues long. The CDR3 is CASSLVWGGYNEQFF. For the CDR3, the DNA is TGCGCCAGCAGCTTGGTGTGGGGGGGATACAATGAGCAGTTCTTC.

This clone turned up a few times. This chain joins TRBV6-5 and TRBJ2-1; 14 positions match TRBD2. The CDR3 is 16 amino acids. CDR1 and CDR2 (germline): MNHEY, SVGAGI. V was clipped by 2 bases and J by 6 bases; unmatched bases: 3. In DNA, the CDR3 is TGTGCCAGCAGTTACCGGACTAGCGGGGGGAGCAATGAGCAGTTCTTC. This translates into CASSYRTSGGSNEQFF.

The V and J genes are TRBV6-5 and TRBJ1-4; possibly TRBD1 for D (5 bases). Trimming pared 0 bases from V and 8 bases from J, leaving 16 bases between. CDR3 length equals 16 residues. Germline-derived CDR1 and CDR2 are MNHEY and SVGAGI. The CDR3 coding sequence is TGTGCCAGCAGTTACTCGGGGCAGGGTCGAAAGGAAAAACTGTTTTTT. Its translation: CASSYSGQGRKEKLFF.

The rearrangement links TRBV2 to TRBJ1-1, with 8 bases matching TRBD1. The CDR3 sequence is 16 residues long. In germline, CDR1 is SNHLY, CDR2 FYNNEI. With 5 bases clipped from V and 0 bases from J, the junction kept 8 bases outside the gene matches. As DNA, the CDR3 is TGTGCCAGCAGTCCTGACAGGGGCCGATTGAACACTGAAGCTTTCTTT. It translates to CASSPDRGRLNTEAFF.

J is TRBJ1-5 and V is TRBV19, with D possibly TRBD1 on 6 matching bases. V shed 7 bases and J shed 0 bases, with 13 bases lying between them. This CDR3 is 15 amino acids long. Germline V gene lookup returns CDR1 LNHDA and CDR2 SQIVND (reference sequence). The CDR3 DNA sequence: TGTGCCAGTAAGGACGGGACACTTAGCAATCAGCCCCAGCATTTT. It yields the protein CASKDGTLSNQPQHF. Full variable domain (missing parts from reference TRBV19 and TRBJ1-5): DGGITQSPKYLFRKEGQNVTLSCEQNLNHDAMYWYRQDPGQGLRLIYYSQIVNDFQKGDIAEGYSVSREKKESFPLTVTSAQKNPTAFYLCASKDGTLSNQPQHFGDGTRLSIL.